This record covers a single T cell receptor (beta chain). The CDR3 sequence is 18 residues long. The junction had 9 bases not matched to a gene; V was cut back by 5 bases and J by 3 bases. Germline lookup yields CDR1 SGHVS and CDR2 FQNEAQ. The sample is drawn from a study of blood T cell repertoires in COVID-19. Whole-study context: Acute and convalescent COVID-19 specimens originated in the United States, Italy and Spain. Nucleic acid was either cDNA or gDNA, and it came from T cells, B-cell-depleted T cells, or PBMCs.

Under the authors' procedure: Scientists estimated how many nucleated cells there were by amplifying reference gene primers. The assay was immunoSEQ multiplex PCR, and TCRdb's table has in-frame clones only and misses some. V and J calls and clone size are copied from that table; D and trimming were computed from the DNA. The sample consists of roughly 40,000 clones, about 80% of them appearing once. V is TRBV7-8 and J is TRBJ2-6, with 11 bases aligning to TRBD1. Material for sequencing was peripheral blood. The TCR comes from a human donor in a cohort sampled during active COVID-19. The CDR3 spells CASSPIRTGGFGANVLTF. The CDR3, as DNA: TGTGCCAGCAGCCCAATTCGGACAGGGGGCTTTGGGGCCAACGTCCTGACTTTC.